This entry lists 28 T cell receptor beta chains sequenced from one sample in a study of blood T cell repertoires in COVID-19. Assay: immunoSEQ multiplex PCR; the TCRdb copy retains only in-frame clones and omits some. Here the sample spans approximately 140,000 clones, around three quarters being singletons. Sequenced material: peripheral blood. Source of these receptors: a man of 80 years or more with acute or convalescent COVID-19.

This clone was counted a single time. V is TRBV6-5 and J is TRBJ2-3; D gene ambiguous. The germline V gene encodes CDR1 MNHEY and CDR2 SVGAGI. This CDR3 has 13 amino acids. The V and J ends lost 2 bases and 3 bases respectively, with 6 bases between them. CDR3 nucleotides: TGTGCCAGCAGTTACGAGGTAACAGATACGCAGTATTTT. Translated, it gives CASSYEVTDTQYF.

This chain connects TRBV25-1 to TRBJ1-1; a weak D match, TRBD1 (5 bases). The ends were cut back, 5 bases at V and 3 bases at J, with 13 bases in the middle. CDR3 length: 14 amino acids. Germline CDR1 reads MGHDK; CDR2 reads SYGVNS. The CDR3 is CASSHLGRDTEAFF. The CDR3 DNA reads as TGTGCCAGCAGTCACCTGGGCAGGGACACTGAAGCTTTCTTT.

The chain uses TRBV6-4 and TRBJ1-1, with TRBD1 matching over 7 bases. Germline V gene data show CDR1 as MRHNA and CDR2 as SNTAGT. With 6 bases clipped from V and 4 bases from J, the junction kept 5 bases outside the gene matches. This CDR3 comprises 13 residues. Here the CDR3 reads CASSEGDSTEAFF. In nucleotides, the CDR3 is TGTGCCAGCAGCGAGGGGGACAGCACTGAAGCTTTCTTT.

The rearrangement joins TRBV7-9 to TRBJ2-5; 8 bases line up with TRBD2. After removal of 1 base from V and 3 bases from J, the junction contained 7 bases not matched to a gene. Germline-derived CDR1 and CDR2 are SEHNR and FQNEAQ (reference sequence). The CDR3 totals 16 residues. This CDR3 reads CASSLVAGGAEETQYF. The CDR3 DNA follows: TGTGCCAGCAGCTTAGTTGCGGGGGGTGCTGAAGAGACCCAGTACTTC. Full variable domain (missing parts from reference TRBV7-9 and TRBJ2-5): DTGVSQNPRHKITKRGQNVTFRCDPISEHNRLYWYRQTLGQGPEFLTYFQNEAQLEKSRLLSDRFSAERPKGSFSTLEIQRTEQGDSAMYLCASSLVAGGAEETQYFGPGTRLLVL.

This clone was seen a few times. The chain employs TRBV6-1 and TRBJ2-1, with TRBD1 identical over 8 bases. J gave up 12 bases and V 2 bases, and 12 bases lay outside the gene matches. Germline V lookup: CDR1 MNHNS, CDR2 SASEGT. The CDR3 covers 15 residues. CDR3 sequence: CASSEIPSGGLRQFF. As DNA, the CDR3 is TGTGCCAGCAGTGAAATACCTTCAGGGGGCCTGAGGCAGTTCTTC.

DNA of the CDR3: TGTGCCAGCACATATCGGGGGACCACCGGGGAGCTGTTTTTT. It encodes CASTYRGTTGELFF. This chain links TRBV3-1 (or the pseudogene TRBV3-2) with TRBJ2-2; D is perhaps TRBD2 (6 bases). Germline V CDR1 and CDR2: LGHDT, YNNKEL (reference sequence). V shed 7 bases and J shed 4 bases, with 13 bases lying between them. CDR3 length: 14 residues.

This CDR3 is CASSHVAGMNTEAFF. CDR3 nucleotide sequence: TGCGCCAGCAGCCATGTGGCGGGGATGAACACTGAAGCTTTCTTT. The V and J genes are TRBV4-3 and TRBJ1-1; D is undetermined. Per the germline V gene, CDR1 is LGHNA and CDR2 is YSLEER. Trimming left V 3 bases short and J 0 bases short, with 11 bases between. There are 15 residues in the CDR3.

The genes are TRBV5-1 and TRBJ1-2; 9 positions match TRBD1. V dropped 4 bases and J dropped 5; count of bases not matched to a gene: 6. From germline, CDR1 is SGHRS and CDR2 YFSETQ. The CDR3 contains 14 residues. The CDR3 nucleotides read TGCGCCAGCAGCATCCGACAGGGGGGTTATGGCTACACCTTC. It is translated as CASSIRQGGYGYTF.

The V gene is TRBV11-2, the J gene TRBJ1-6; a possible D gene is TRBD1 (6 bases). CDR1 and CDR2 (germline): SGHAT, FQNNGV. Deletions cut 5 bases from V and 10 bases from J, with 12 bases between. CDR3 size: 13 residues. The DNA of the CDR3 is TGTGCCAGCAGCCACCCGGGGGGCTCACCCCTCCACTTT. Residues: CASSHPGGSPLHF. Drawing the rest from reference TRBV11-2 and TRBJ1-6, the complete variable domain is EAGVAQSPRYKIIEKRQSVAFWCNPISGHATLYWYQQILGQGPKLLIQFQNNGVVDDSQLPKDRFSAERLKGVDSTLKIQPAKLEDSAVYLCASSHPGGSPLHFGNGTRLTVT.

The chain uses TRBV9 and TRBJ2-1, with D tentatively TRBD2 (5 bases). CDR1 and CDR2 from the germline V gene are SGDLS and YYNGEE. The V gene lost 0 bases and the J gene lost 8 bases, with 12 bases spanning the gap. The CDR3 totals 14 residues. DNA of the CDR3: TGTGCCAGCAGCGTAGACACTAGGATAGATGAGCAGTTCTTC. Protein product: CASSVDTRIDEQFF. Together with reference TRBV9 and TRBJ2-1, the CDR3 gives the full variable domain: DSGVTQTPKHLITATGQRVTLRCSPRSGDLSVYWYQQSLDQGLQFLIQYYNGEERAKGNILERFSAQQFPDLHSELNLSSLELGDSALYFCASSVDTRIDEQFFGPGTRLTVL.

This chain joins TRBV29-1 and TRBJ1-2, with D uncertain. Germline values: CDR1 SQVTM, CDR2 ANQGSEA. The CDR3 has 14 residues. The V end was cut by 0 bases, the J end by 5 bases, with 13 bases between. This CDR3 reads CSVEDGRRRYGYTF. CDR3 coding DNA: TGCAGCGTTGAAGATGGGAGAAGAAGGTATGGCTACACCTTC.

The V call is TRBV11-3, the J call TRBJ2-3, with TRBD2 identical over 8 bases. After removal of 5 bases from V and 6 bases from J, the junction contained 7 bases not matched to a gene. This CDR3 spans 14 amino acids. Germline assignment: CDR1 SGHNT and CDR2 YENEEA. CDR3 residues: CASSPGGPLDTQYF. The CDR3 DNA reads as TGTGCCAGCAGCCCGGGGGGGCCTCTCGATACGCAGTATTTT. Full variable domain (missing parts from reference TRBV11-3 and TRBJ2-3): EAGVVQSPRYKIIEKKQPVAFWCNPISGHNTLYWYLQNLGQGPELLIRYENEEAVDDSQLPKDRFSAERLKGVDSTLKIQPAELGDSAVYLCASSPGGPLDTQYFGPGTRLTVL.

The V and J genes are TRBV9 and TRBJ2-3; D remains ambiguous. Trimming removed 1 base at V and 5 bases at J, with 5 bases between. The CDR3 runs 12 residues. Germline V CDR1 and CDR2: SGDLS, YYNGEE. CDR3 nucleotides: TGTGCCAGCAGCGTATTCGGAGATACGCAGTATTTT. Amino acid sequence: CASSVFGDTQYF.

The J gene is TRBJ1-5, the V gene TRBV28; TRBD1 might be the D (6 bases). Trimming shortened V by 5 bases and J by 6 bases, and 11 bases separated the two germline ends. Germline CDR1 reads MDHEN; CDR2 reads SYDVKM. CDR3 length equals 13 residues. The CDR3 is CASSPPDSQPQHF. DNA for the CDR3: TGTGCCAGCAGTCCCCCGGACAGTCAGCCCCAGCATTTT.

This clone showed up just once. The CDR3 reads CASSQDWRGNYGYTF. CDR3 in DNA: TGTGCCAGCAGCCAAGATTGGCGCGGAAACTATGGCTACACCTTC. The chain employs TRBV3-1 (or the pseudogene TRBV3-2) and TRBJ1-2; D is unclear. The CDR3 loop spans 15 amino acids. CDR1 and CDR2 from the germline V gene are LGHDT and YNNKEL (reference sequence). The germline V and J ends were trimmed by 0 bases and 2 bases, with 10 bases remaining between them.

The genes are TRBV3-1 (or the pseudogene TRBV3-2) and TRBJ2-1; TRBD2 matches at 11 bases. Germline loops: CDR1 LGHDT, CDR2 YNNKEL (reference sequence). The junction had 9 bases not matched to a gene; V was cut back by 0 bases and J by 2 bases. The CDR3 extends over 19 amino acids. As DNA, the CDR3 is TGTGCCAGCAGCCAAGATCTGGCTAGCGGGGGGTCCCCCTACAATGAGCAGTTCTTC. Its translation is CASSQDLASGGSPYNEQFF.

The chain has TRBV7-8 and TRBJ1-2; possible D gene TRBD1, 6 bases. CDR1 and CDR2 (germline): SGHVS, FQNEAQ. V gave up 4 bases and J gave up 3 bases, with 12 bases separating them. This CDR3 is 14 amino acids long. CDR3 bases: TGTGCCAGCAGCTCCTTGGACAGCGACTATGGCTACACCTTC. It codes for CASSSLDSDYGYTF.

The chain is built from TRBV15 and TRBJ1-2, with unresolved D. The V and J ends lost 0 bases and 3 bases respectively, with 11 bases between them. This CDR3 spans 15 amino acids. Per germline, CDR1 LNHNV and CDR2 YYDKDF (reference sequence). The CDR3 here is CATSRDLRADYGYTF. The CDR3 DNA follows: TGTGCCACCAGCAGAGATCTGAGGGCGGACTATGGCTACACCTTC.

This chain connects TRBV28 to TRBJ1-2; weak D call: TRBD1 (5 bases). V was shortened by 4 bases and J by 2 bases, with 8 bases between the two germline ends. The CDR3 loop spans 13 amino acids. The germline V gene has CDR1 MDHEN and CDR2 SYDVKM. CDR3 sequence reads: CASSYQGNYGYTF. The CDR3, as DNA: TGTGCCAGCAGTTATCAGGGAAACTATGGCTACACCTTC.

The count of this clone is one. This rearrangement joins TRBV2 to TRBJ2-3; 8 bases align to TRBD1. The V segment lost 6 bases and the J segment 0 bases; nucleotides outside the gene matches: 8. CDR1 is SNHLY and CDR2 is FYNNEI in the germline V gene. The CDR3 runs to 16 residues. CDR3 DNA: TGTGCCAGCAGGGTAGGGACAGGAACTAGCACAGATACGCAGTATTTT. It specifies CASRVGTGTSTDTQYF.

The chain recombines TRBV15 with TRBJ2-2, with 8 bases identical to TRBD1. The CDR3 has 14 residues. Germline lookup yields CDR1 LNHNV and CDR2 YYDKDF (reference sequence). V shed 4 bases and J 7 bases; nucleotides not matched to a gene: 5. In nucleotides, the CDR3 is TGTGCCACCAGCACCAGGGGGCAGAGCGGGGAGCTGTTTTTT. This gives the protein CATSTRGQSGELFF.

The V call is TRBV5-1, the J call TRBJ1-1; 7 bases line up with TRBD1. The CDR3 is 17 amino acids. After removal of 5 bases from V and 5 bases from J, the junction contained 18 bases not matched to a gene. Germline CDR1 is SGHRS and CDR2 is YFSETQ. For the CDR3, the DNA is TGCGCCAGCAGTCGTTATATCCGGACAGGACTTTCTACTGAAGCTTTCTTT. Its translation: CASSRYIRTGLSTEAFF. The variable domain in full, with the rest retrieved from reference TRBV5-1 and TRBJ1-1, is KAGVTQTPRYLIKTRGQQVTLSCSPISGHRSVSWYQQTPGQGLQFLFEYFSETQRNKGNFPGRFSGRQFSNSRSEMNVSTLELGDSALYLCASSRYIRTGLSTEAFFGQGTRLTVV.

The chain carries TRBV18 and TRBJ1-2, with a tentative D call TRBD1 (5 bases). V lost 2 bases to trimming and J lost 4 bases, with 14 bases between them. The germline V gene encodes CDR1 KGHSH and CDR2 LQKENI. CDR3 size: 15 residues. CDR3: CASSPSNQGGYGYTF. The CDR3 DNA reads TGTGCCAGCTCACCATCTAATCAGGGAGGCTATGGCTACACCTTC.

This chain links TRBV4-1 with TRBJ2-5; D is uncertain. The CDR3 has 16 residues. The germline V gene encodes CDR1 MGHRA and CDR2 YSYEKL. Trimming stripped 1 base from V and 4 bases from J, with 16 bases between. As DNA, the CDR3 is TGCGCCAGCAGCCAAGTGGAGACGGCCATCGGAGAGACCCAGTACTTC. It encodes CASSQVETAIGETQYF.

This sequence joins TRBV6-5 and TRBJ1-2, with 7 bases fitting TRBD1. Germline loops: CDR1 MNHEY, CDR2 SVGAGI. The CDR3 is 15 residues long. V lost 0 bases, J lost 2 bases, and 3 bases stayed unmatched. The DNA for the CDR3 is TGTGCCAGCAGTTACTCGGGGACAGCAAACTATGGCTACACCTTC. It is translated as CASSYSGTANYGYTF.

The rearrangement uses TRBV12-3 or TRBV12-4 and TRBJ2-3; possible D gene TRBD2, 5 bases. CDR3 length: 13 residues. Trimming left V 5 bases short and J 2 bases short, with 8 bases between. CDR3 protein: CASSRTYTDTQYF. CDR3 bases: TGTGCCAGCAGTCGGACTTACACAGATACGCAGTATTTT.

The chain combines TRBV29-1 with TRBJ1-2, with D possibly TRBD1 on 6 matching bases. In germline, CDR1 is SQVTM, CDR2 ANQGSEA. With 3 bases removed from V and 8 bases from J, the gap between germline ends came to 16 bases. This CDR3 has 13 amino acids. The chain's CDR3 is CSVEELGARGYTF. Here the CDR3 DNA reads TGCAGCGTTGAGGAGCTGGGGGCGAGGGGCTACACCTTC.

This chain links TRBV27 with TRBJ2-7; 8 nucleotides line up with TRBD1. The CDR3 contains 14 residues. V lost 7 bases and J lost 0; bases outside the gene matches: 5. Germline values: CDR1 MNHEY, CDR2 SMNVEV (reference sequence). CDR3 region: CASKNGQGSYEQYF. In DNA, the CDR3 is TGTGCCAGCAAAAACGGACAGGGCTCCTACGAGCAGTACTTC.